This TCR beta chain was documented in a study of early T cells in non-severe SARS-CoV-2 infection. Study summary: From unsorted whole blood, bulk RNA was sequenced, and the chains remained unpaired. Study observations and caveats: VDJdb-based matching was biased toward anti-spike CD8 responses and missed private and CD4 specificities.

One entry per CDR3 protein, called by TCRdb with MiXCR from the 5' RACE reads. The sample lists tens of thousands of distinct CDR3 sequences, around 10% occurring once. The CDR3 covers 17 residues. From germline, CDR1 is KGHSH and CDR2 LQKENI. Germline trimming cut 3 bases from V and 0 bases from J; bases unmatched to any gene: 10. This clonotype was picked up many times. Its cognate antigen is unknown. This sequence joins TRBV18 and TRBJ1-1; 7 positions agree with TRBD1. Material: whole blood, obtained at baseline. The sequence was collected from an adult who was a healthcare worker with PCR-confirmed SARS-CoV-2 infection or an uninfected control (not recorded which). The CDR3 DNA is TGTGCCAGCTCACCGAGAAGCTCCGGGACAGTGAACACTGAAGCTTTCTTT. Its protein is CASSPRSSGTVNTEAFF.